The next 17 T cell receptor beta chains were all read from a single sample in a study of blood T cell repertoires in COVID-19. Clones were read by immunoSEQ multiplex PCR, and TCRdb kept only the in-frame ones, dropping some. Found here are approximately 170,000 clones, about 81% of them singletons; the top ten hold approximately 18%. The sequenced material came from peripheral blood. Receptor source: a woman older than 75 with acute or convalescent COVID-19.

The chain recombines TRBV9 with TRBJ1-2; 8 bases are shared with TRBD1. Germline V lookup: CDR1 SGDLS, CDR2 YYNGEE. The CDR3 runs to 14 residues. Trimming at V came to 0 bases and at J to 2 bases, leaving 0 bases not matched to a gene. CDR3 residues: CASSVGDRNYGYTF. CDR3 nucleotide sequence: TGTGCCAGCAGCGTAGGGGACAGGAACTATGGCTACACCTTC.

CDR3: CASSLRSGDRGDNEQFF. The DNA of the CDR3 is TGTGCCAGCAGCTTAAGAAGTGGTGACAGGGGAGACAATGAGCAGTTCTTC. The J gene is TRBJ2-1, the V gene TRBV7-3, with 8 bases that match TRBD1. The junction had 10 bases not matched to a gene; V was cut back by 1 base and J by 5 bases. Germline CDR1 and CDR2: SGHTA and FQGTGA. The CDR3 is made up of 17 amino acids.

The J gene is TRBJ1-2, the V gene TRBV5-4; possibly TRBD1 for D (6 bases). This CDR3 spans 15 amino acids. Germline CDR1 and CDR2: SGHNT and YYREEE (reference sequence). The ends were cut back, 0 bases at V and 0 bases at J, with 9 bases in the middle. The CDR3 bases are TGTGCCAGCAGCTTGGGGGGGGGCACTAACTATGGCTACACCTTC. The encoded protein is CASSLGGGTNYGYTF. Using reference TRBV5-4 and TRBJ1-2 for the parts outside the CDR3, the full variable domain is ETGVTQSPTHLIKTRGQQVTLRCSSQSGHNTVSWYQQALGQGPQFIFQYYREEENGRGNFPPRFSGLQFPNYSSELNVNALELDDSALYLCASSLGGGTNYGYTFGSGTRLTVV.

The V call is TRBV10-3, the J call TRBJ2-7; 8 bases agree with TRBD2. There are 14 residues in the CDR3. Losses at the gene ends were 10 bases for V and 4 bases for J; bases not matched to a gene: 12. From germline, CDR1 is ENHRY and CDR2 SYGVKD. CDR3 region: CATEPGTRRYEQYF. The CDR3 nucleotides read TGTGCCACCGAACCCGGGACTAGGCGATACGAGCAGTACTTC.

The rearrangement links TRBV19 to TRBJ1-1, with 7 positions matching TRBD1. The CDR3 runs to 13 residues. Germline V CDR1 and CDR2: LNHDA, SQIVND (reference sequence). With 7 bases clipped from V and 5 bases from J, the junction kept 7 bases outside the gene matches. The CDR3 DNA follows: TGTGCCAGTACCATGGCAGGGGGAACTGAAGCTTTCTTT. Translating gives CASTMAGGTEAFF.

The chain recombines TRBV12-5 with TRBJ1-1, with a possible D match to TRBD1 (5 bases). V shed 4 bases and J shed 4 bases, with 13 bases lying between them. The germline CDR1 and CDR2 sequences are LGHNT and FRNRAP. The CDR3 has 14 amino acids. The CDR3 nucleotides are TGTGCTAGTGGTTCCGATCGGGGGGGCACTGAAGCTTTCTTT. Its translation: CASGSDRGGTEAFF.

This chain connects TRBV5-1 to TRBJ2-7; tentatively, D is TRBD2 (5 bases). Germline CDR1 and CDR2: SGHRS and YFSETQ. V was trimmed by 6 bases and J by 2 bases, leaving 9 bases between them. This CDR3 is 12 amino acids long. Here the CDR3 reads CASNGETYEQYF. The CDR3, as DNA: TGCGCCAGCAACGGGGAGACCTACGAGCAGTACTTC.

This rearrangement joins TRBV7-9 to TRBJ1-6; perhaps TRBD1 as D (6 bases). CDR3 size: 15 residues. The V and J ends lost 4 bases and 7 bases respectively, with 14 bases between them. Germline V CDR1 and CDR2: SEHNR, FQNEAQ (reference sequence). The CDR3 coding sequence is TGTGCCAGCAGCTCCCAGGGGTTAAGGAATTCACCCCTCCACTTT. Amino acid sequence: CASSSQGLRNSPLHF.

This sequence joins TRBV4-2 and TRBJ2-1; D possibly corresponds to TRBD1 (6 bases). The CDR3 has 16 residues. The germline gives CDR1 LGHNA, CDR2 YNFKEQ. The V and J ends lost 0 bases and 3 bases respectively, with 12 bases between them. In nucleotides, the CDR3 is TGTGCCAGCAGCCAAGATGGACAGCGTCTCTACAATGAGCAGTTCTTC. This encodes CASSQDGQRLYNEQFF.

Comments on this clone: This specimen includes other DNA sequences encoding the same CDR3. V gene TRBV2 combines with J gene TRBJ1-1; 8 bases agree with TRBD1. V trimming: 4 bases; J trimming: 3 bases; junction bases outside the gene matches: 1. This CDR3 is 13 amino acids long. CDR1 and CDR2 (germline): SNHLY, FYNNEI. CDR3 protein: CASSGQGYTEAFF. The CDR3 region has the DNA TGTGCCAGCAGTGGACAGGGGTACACTGAAGCTTTCTTT.

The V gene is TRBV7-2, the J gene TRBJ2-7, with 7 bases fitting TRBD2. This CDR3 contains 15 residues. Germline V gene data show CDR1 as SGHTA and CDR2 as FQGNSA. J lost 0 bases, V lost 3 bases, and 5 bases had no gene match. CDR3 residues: CASSLGLTVSYEQYF. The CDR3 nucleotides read TGTGCCAGCAGCTTGGGACTAACGGTCTCCTACGAGCAGTACTTC.

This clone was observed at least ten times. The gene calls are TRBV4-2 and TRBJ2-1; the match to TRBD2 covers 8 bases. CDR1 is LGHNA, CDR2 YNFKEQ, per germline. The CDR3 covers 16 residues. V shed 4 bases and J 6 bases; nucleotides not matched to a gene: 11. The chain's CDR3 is CASSPLTGGQGNEQFF. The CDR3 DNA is TGTGCCAGCAGCCCTCTTACGGGAGGGCAGGGCAATGAGCAGTTCTTC.

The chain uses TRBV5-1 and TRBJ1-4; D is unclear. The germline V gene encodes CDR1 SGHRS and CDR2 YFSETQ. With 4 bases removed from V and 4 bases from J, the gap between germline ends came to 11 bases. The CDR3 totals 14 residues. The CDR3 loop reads CASSTSANNEKLFF. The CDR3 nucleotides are TGCGCCAGCAGCACCTCAGCGAATAATGAAAAACTGTTTTTT.

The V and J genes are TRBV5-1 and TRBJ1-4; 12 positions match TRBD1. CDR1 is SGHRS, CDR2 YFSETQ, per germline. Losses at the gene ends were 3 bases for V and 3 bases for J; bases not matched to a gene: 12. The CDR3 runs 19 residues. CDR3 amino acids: CASSSIIPGQGAPNEKLFF. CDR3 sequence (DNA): TGCGCCAGCAGCTCGATTATACCGGGACAGGGGGCTCCTAATGAAAAACTGTTTTTT.

CDR3 nucleotides: TGCGCCAGCAGCCAAGGGCAGGGGGCGTACTATGGCTACACCTTC. It yields the protein CASSQGQGAYYGYTF. This chain joins TRBV4-3 and TRBJ1-2, with 8 bases aligning to TRBD1. Germline CDR1 is LGHNA and CDR2 is YSLEER. CDR3 length equals 15 residues. Trimming removed 1 base from V and 3 bases from J; junction bases left unmatched: 4.

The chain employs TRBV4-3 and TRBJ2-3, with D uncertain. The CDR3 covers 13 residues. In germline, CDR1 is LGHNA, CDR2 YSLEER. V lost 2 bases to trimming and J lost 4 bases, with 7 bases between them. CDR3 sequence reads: CASSQTVADTQYF. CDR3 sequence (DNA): TGCGCCAGCAGCCAAACGGTCGCAGATACGCAGTATTTT.

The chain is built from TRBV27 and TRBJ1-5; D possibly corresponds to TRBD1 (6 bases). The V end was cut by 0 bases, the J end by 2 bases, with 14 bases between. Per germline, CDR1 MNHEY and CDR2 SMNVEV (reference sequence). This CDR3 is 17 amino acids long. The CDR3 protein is CASSLSSGTFRNQPQHF. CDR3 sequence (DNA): TGTGCCAGCAGTTTATCATCAGGGACATTCCGCAATCAGCCCCAGCATTTT.